The 10 T cell receptor beta chains in this list originate from one sample, sequenced in a study of blood T cell repertoires in COVID-19. The protocol was immunoSEQ multiplex PCR, while the TCRdb copy is restricted to in-frame clones and leaves out a portion. The profile shows about 70,000 clones, 85% of them singletons. Sequencing used peripheral blood. The receptors stem from a man older than 75 with acute or convalescent COVID-19.

J is TRBJ2-4 and V is TRBV4-2; TRBD2 might be the D (7 bases). The germline V and J ends were trimmed by 1 base and 3 bases, with 16 bases remaining between them. Germline loops: CDR1 LGHNA, CDR2 YNFKEQ. The CDR3 length is 17 residues. Here the CDR3 DNA reads TGTGCCAGCAGCCAAGGCTCGAGGGGGGGAAACAAAAACATTCAGTACTTC. Amino acid sequence: CASSQGSRGGNKNIQYF.

CDR3 residues: CASSLASYTEAFF. The DNA of the CDR3 is TGCGCCAGCAGCTTGGCCAGTTACACTGAAGCTTTCTTT. V is TRBV5-1 and J is TRBJ1-1, with D uncertain. Germline V gives CDR1 SGHRS, CDR2 YFSETQ. This CDR3 is 13 amino acids long. Trimming removed 0 bases at V and 3 bases at J, with 6 bases between. Filled out from reference TRBV5-1 and TRBJ1-1, the complete variable domain reads KAGVTQTPRYLIKTRGQQVTLSCSPISGHRSVSWYQQTPGQGLQFLFEYFSETQRNKGNFPGRFSGRQFSNSRSEMNVSTLELGDSALYLCASSLASYTEAFFGQGTRLTVV.

This chain joins TRBV19 and TRBJ1-5, with a weak D call TRBD1 (6 bases). Looked up from germline, CDR1 is LNHDA and CDR2 is SQIVND (reference sequence). V lost 1 base and J 0 bases, leaving 7 bases between the germline ends. The CDR3 has 15 residues. The CDR3 region is CASSIGQDSNQPQHF. For the CDR3, the DNA is TGTGCCAGTAGTATAGGACAGGATAGCAATCAGCCCCAGCATTTT.

The V gene is TRBV5-1, the J gene TRBJ2-1; the match to TRBD2 covers 9 bases. The germline CDR1 and CDR2 sequences are SGHRS and YFSETQ. This CDR3 contains 14 residues. The V segment lost 4 bases and the J segment 7 bases; nucleotides outside the gene matches: 6. CDR3 in DNA: TGCGCCAGCAGCCCGAGCGGGAGGTTAAATGAGCAGTTCTTC. It specifies CASSPSGRLNEQFF.

The chain links TRBV10-1 to TRBJ2-2; no reliable D call. The germline V gene has CDR1 WNHNN and CDR2 SYGVQD (reference sequence). This CDR3 comprises 13 residues. Trimming cost V 7 bases and J 6 bases, with 12 bases left between them. CDR3 loop: CASTLQWPGELFF. The CDR3 DNA sequence: TGCGCCAGCACCCTCCAATGGCCCGGGGAGCTGTTTTTT.

The chain recombines TRBV5-4 with TRBJ2-3; 7 bases agree with TRBD1. The germline CDR1 and CDR2 sequences are SGHNT and YYREEE (reference sequence). J was trimmed by 5 bases and V by 2 bases; bases with no gene match: 8. The CDR3 runs to 15 residues. The CDR3: CASSFKGAGGDTQYF. The CDR3 nucleotides read TGTGCCAGCAGCTTCAAGGGGGCTGGGGGAGATACGCAGTATTTT.

This clone has a handful of counts. The chain is built from TRBV7-7 and TRBJ2-1; 8 bases map to TRBD1. Looked up from germline, CDR1 is SSHAT and CDR2 is FNYEAQ (reference sequence). Trimming removed 5 bases from V and 6 bases from J; junction bases left unmatched: 3. The CDR3 is made up of 13 amino acids. CDR3 bases: TGTGCCAGCAGCCCGGACAGGGCCAATGAGCAGTTCTTC. Translation gives CASSPDRANEQFF. Based on the CDR3 plus reference TRBV7-7 and TRBJ2-1, the full variable domain is GAGVSQSPRYKVTKRGQDVTLRCDPISSHATLYWYQQALGQGPEFLTYFNYEAQPDKSGLPSDRFSAERPEGSISTLTIQRTEQRDSAMYRCASSPDRANEQFFGPGTRLTVL.

The chain is built from TRBV12-3 or TRBV12-4 and TRBJ2-1, with unresolved D. The CDR3 loop spans 11 amino acids. V dropped 4 bases and J dropped 5 bases, with 3 bases sitting between them. DNA of the CDR3: TGTGCCAGCAGTTATAACAATGAGCAGTTCTTC. Translating it yields CASSYNNEQFF.

The chain's CDR3 is CASSFQGVTPEQYF. The CDR3 DNA reads TGTGCCAGCAGCTTCCAGGGGGTAACACCTGAGCAGTACTTC. The chain joins TRBV7-2 to TRBJ2-7; 7 nucleotides agree with TRBD1. The germline gives CDR1 SGHTA, CDR2 FQGNSA. The CDR3 runs 14 residues. The trim removed 3 bases at V and 7 bases at J, leaving 9 bases unmatched.

The chain carries TRBV24-1 and TRBJ2-7, with 7 bases matching TRBD2. Per the germline V gene, CDR1 is KGHDR and CDR2 is SFDVKD. With 5 bases clipped from V and 3 bases from J, the junction kept 9 bases outside the gene matches. The length of the CDR3 is 15 residues. The CDR3 loop is CATSGLSTGGYEQYF. CDR3 DNA: TGTGCCACCAGTGGTCTCTCGACGGGGGGCTACGAGCAGTACTTC.